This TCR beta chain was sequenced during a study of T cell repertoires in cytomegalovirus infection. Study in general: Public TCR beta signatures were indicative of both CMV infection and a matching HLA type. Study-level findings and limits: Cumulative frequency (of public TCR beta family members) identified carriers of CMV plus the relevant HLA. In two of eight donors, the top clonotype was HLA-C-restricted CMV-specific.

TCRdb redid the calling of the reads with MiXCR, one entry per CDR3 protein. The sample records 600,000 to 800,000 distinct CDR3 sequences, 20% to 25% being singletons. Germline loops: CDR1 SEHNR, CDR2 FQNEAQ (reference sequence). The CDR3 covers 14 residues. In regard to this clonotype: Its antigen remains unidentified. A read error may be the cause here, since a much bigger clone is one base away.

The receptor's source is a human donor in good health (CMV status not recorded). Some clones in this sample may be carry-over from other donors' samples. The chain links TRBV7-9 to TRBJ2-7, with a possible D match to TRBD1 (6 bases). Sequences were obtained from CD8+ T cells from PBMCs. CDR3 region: CVSSSRDTQREQYF. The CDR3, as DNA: TGTGTCAGCAGCTCCCGGGACACCCAAAGGGAGCAGTACTTC.